Reported below is one T cell receptor beta chain. Antigen unknown. The CDR3 has 15 amino acids. Trimming shortened V by 0 bases and J by 4 bases, and 11 bases separated the two germline ends. Germline V gene sequence: CDR1 SGHRS, CDR2 YFSETQ. Produced via immunoSEQ multiplex PCR; TCRdb's table is partial and in-frame only. The sample yields 50,000 or so clones, around 78% seen once. This record belongs to a study of cytotoxic CD8 clonotypes in ibrutinib-treated CLL. About the study: The patients, roughly ten relapsed/refractory and roughly 15 treatment-naive, included approximately 17 who were IGHV unmutated. The study, taken as a whole, reports: Stable or contracted on treatment, public clonotypes were also uncommon.

The source of about 2 micrograms of genomic DNA for TCR beta libraries was cryopreserved PBMCs. The chain combines TRBV5-1 with TRBJ2-1; a possible D gene is TRBD2 (6 bases). This clonotype was obtained from a human donor with chronic lymphocytic leukemia. The specimen comprised PBMCs, sampled after 24 months of ibrutinib treatment. CDR3 residues: CASSLVGGEYNEQFF. Written as DNA, the CDR3 is TGCGCCAGCAGCTTGGTCGGGGGAGAGTACAATGAGCAGTTCTTC. Based on the CDR3 plus reference TRBV5-1 and TRBJ2-1, the full variable domain is KAGVTQTPRYLIKTRGQQVTLSCSPISGHRSVSWYQQTPGQGLQFLFEYFSETQRNKGNFPGRFSGRQFSNSRSEMNVSTLELGDSALYLCASSLVGGEYNEQFFGPGTRLTVL.